This entry lists 23 T cell receptor beta chains sequenced from one sample in a study of T cells in localized non-small cell lung cancer. TCRdb keeps only in-frame clones here, not all; method: immunoSEQ multiplex PCR. The table lists about 21,000 clones, 70% to 90% of them singletons. The sample was peripheral blood, taken before any cancer treatment. The source of these receptors is a male donor aged 60 or older with stage I squamous cell lung carcinoma.

The V and J genes are TRBV5-1 and TRBJ2-3, with D maybe TRBD2 (5 bases). Trimming removed 2 bases from V and 2 bases from J, with 9 bases in between. CDR3 length equals 14 residues. Germline V CDR1 and CDR2: SGHRS, YFSETQ. The CDR3 DNA sequence: TGCGCCAGCAGCTTTTGGAGGTCCACAGATACGCAGTATTTT. Encoded protein: CASSFWRSTDTQYF.

The V gene is TRBV6-6, the J gene TRBJ1-3, with a weak D call TRBD1 (6 bases). The CDR3 has 12 residues. Germline CDR1 and CDR2: MNHNY and SVGAGI (reference sequence). Trimming left V 8 bases short and J 8 bases short, with 13 bases between. This CDR3 reads CASGGPADTIYF. The CDR3 coding sequence is TGTGCCAGCGGGGGGCCGGCGGACACCATATATTTT.

This chain joins TRBV27 and TRBJ2-5, with D possibly matching TRBD2 (5 bases). The germline V gene has CDR1 MNHEY and CDR2 SMNVEV (reference sequence). The CDR3 is made up of 15 amino acids. Trimming stripped 3 bases from V and 1 base from J, with 12 bases between. The CDR3 loop reads CASSFTAALQETQYF. The DNA for the CDR3 is TGTGCCAGCAGTTTCACAGCGGCCCTCCAAGAGACCCAGTACTTC.

The gene calls are TRBV6-5 and TRBJ1-6; 10 bases agree with TRBD1. The CDR3 is 14 amino acids. The germline gives CDR1 MNHEY, CDR2 SVGAGI. The junction had 5 bases not matched to a gene; V was cut back by 6 bases and J by 9 bases. The CDR3 DNA reads TGTGCCAGCAGCTCCCGGGACAGGGGTTCACCCCTCCACTTT. Translated: CASSSRDRGSPLHF.

The chain has TRBV29-1 and TRBJ1-3, with 9 nucleotides matching TRBD1. With 7 bases clipped from V and 8 bases from J, the junction kept 3 bases outside the gene matches. The CDR3 is 11 amino acids. Germline CDR1 SQVTM, CDR2 ANQGSEA. CDR3: CSGGQGDTIYF. The CDR3 bases are TGCAGCGGGGGACAGGGTGACACCATATATTTT.

The chain is built from TRBV14 and TRBJ1-2, with a tentative D call TRBD1 (5 bases). This CDR3 is built from 12 residues. Trimming shortened V by 5 bases and J by 8 bases, and 12 bases separated the two germline ends. CDR1 and CDR2 (germline): SGHDN, FVKESK. CDR3 protein: CASSFGAQGYTF. DNA of the CDR3: TGTGCCAGCAGCTTTGGGGCGCAGGGCTACACCTTC.

The rearrangement joins TRBV29-1 to TRBJ2-6; 8 nucleotides line up with TRBD1. J lost 3 bases, V lost 0 bases, and 10 bases had no gene match. Germline V gene data show CDR1 as SQVTM and CDR2 as ANQGSEA. This CDR3 has 18 amino acids. The chain's CDR3 is CSVEDYPQDRDGANVLTF. In nucleotides, the CDR3 is TGCAGCGTTGAAGATTACCCTCAGGACAGGGATGGGGCCAACGTCCTGACTTTC. The full variable domain, its missing parts supplied by reference TRBV29-1 and TRBJ2-6, is SAVISQKPSRDICQRGTSLTIQCQVDSQVTMMFWYRQQPGQSLTLIATANQGSEATYESGFVIDKFPISRPNLTFSTLTVSNMSPEDSSIYLCSVEDYPQDRDGANVLTFGAGSRLTVL.

This chain links TRBV6-5 with TRBJ1-2; perhaps TRBD1 as D (5 bases). This CDR3 comprises 15 residues. Germline CDR1 is MNHEY and CDR2 is SVGAGI. Trimming removed 5 bases at V and 2 bases at J, with 15 bases between. CDR3 region: CASSPHRKGNYGYTF. The CDR3 nucleotides are TGTGCCAGCAGTCCCCATCGGAAGGGGAACTATGGCTACACCTTC.

The genes are TRBV19 and TRBJ1-2; no reliable D call. V was shortened by 4 bases and J by 4 bases, with 13 bases between the two germline ends. The V gene's germline CDR1 is LNHDA and CDR2 SQIVND (reference sequence). The CDR3 contains 14 residues. The CDR3 nucleotides are TGTGCCAGTAGTAGGCCGGGAGACCTCTATGGCTACACCTTC. Translated: CASSRPGDLYGYTF.

The chain links TRBV5-1 to TRBJ2-5, with 11 bases aligning to TRBD2. CDR1 and CDR2 from the germline V gene are SGHRS and YFSETQ. V dropped 5 bases and J dropped 5; count of bases not matched to a gene: 8. The CDR3 has 15 amino acids. CDR3 nucleotides: TGCGCCAGCAGTTTGTATAGCGGGGGGGCTGAGACCCAGTACTTC. Translating gives CASSLYSGGAETQYF.

This clone was detected a few times. The rearrangement links TRBV20-1 to TRBJ1-1; D is perhaps TRBD1 (6 bases). V shed 8 bases and J shed 1 base, with 8 bases lying between them. CDR3 size: 11 residues. CDR1 DFQATT and CDR2 SNEGSKA come from the germline V gene (reference sequence). CDR3 region: CSSTGNTEAFF. CDR3 DNA sequence: TGCAGTTCGACAGGGAACACTGAAGCTTTCTTT.

This rearrangement joins TRBV7-6 to TRBJ1-5, with 7 bases that match TRBD1. This CDR3 contains 15 residues. J gave up 4 bases and V 5 bases, and 8 bases lay outside the gene matches. CDR1 is SGHVS and CDR2 is FNYEAQ in the germline V gene. DNA for the CDR3: TGTGCCAGCAGCCCCGAGAGGGACAGAAATCAGCCCCAGCATTTT. Amino acid sequence: CASSPERDRNQPQHF.

This chain joins TRBV19 and TRBJ2-7; D unclear. V was trimmed by 5 bases and J by 3 bases, leaving 17 bases between them. In germline, CDR1 is LNHDA, CDR2 SQIVND (reference sequence). This CDR3 contains 15 residues. The CDR3 loop is CASSPGSDGVYEQYF. As DNA, the CDR3 is TGTGCCAGTAGTCCCGGGTCTGATGGGGTCTACGAGCAGTACTTC. Combining the CDR3 with reference TRBV19 and TRBJ2-7 gives the whole variable domain DGGITQSPKYLFRKEGQNVTLSCEQNLNHDAMYWYRQDPGQGLRLIYYSQIVNDFQKGDIAEGYSVSREKKESFPLTVTSAQKNPTAFYLCASSPGSDGVYEQYFGPGTRLTVT.

V is TRBV18 and J is TRBJ1-1; 7 bases align to TRBD1. Germline V CDR1 and CDR2: KGHSH, LQKENI. The CDR3 loop spans 12 amino acids. The V and J ends lost 3 bases and 12 bases, in that order; junction bases with no gene match: 7. The CDR3 DNA follows: TGTGCCAGCTCACCCCAAGGGGACAGCACTTTCTTT. Translation: CASSPQGDSTFF. Drawing the rest from reference TRBV18 and TRBJ1-1, the complete variable domain is NAGVMQNPRHLVRRRGQEARLRCSPMKGHSHVYWYRQLPEEGLKFMVYLQKENIIDESGMPKERFSAEFPKEGPSILRIQQVVRGDSAAYFCASSPQGDSTFFGQGTRLTVV.

The J gene is TRBJ1-2, the V gene TRBV29-1, with D perhaps matching TRBD1 (5 bases). CDR3 length equals 13 residues. Trimming cost V 6 bases and J 1 base, with 12 bases left between them. Germline V gene data show CDR1 as SQVTM and CDR2 as ANQGSEA. CDR3 sequence: CSVTDYFNYGYTF. CDR3 sequence (DNA): TGCAGCGTGACAGATTACTTTAACTATGGCTACACCTTC.

The V call is TRBV5-1, the J call TRBJ1-2; 8 positions agree with TRBD1. The CDR3 extends over 14 amino acids. Trimming cost V 4 bases and J 4 bases; bases outside gene matches: 6. From germline, CDR1 is SGHRS and CDR2 YFSETQ. CDR3: CASSTQGVAYGYTF. The CDR3 DNA reads TGCGCCAGCAGCACACAGGGGGTTGCCTATGGCTACACCTTC.

The chain combines TRBV14 with TRBJ1-2, with a weak D call TRBD1 (6 bases). Looked up from germline, CDR1 is SGHDN and CDR2 is FVKESK. V was shortened by 1 base and J by 6 bases, with 12 bases between the two germline ends. This CDR3 has 14 residues. CDR3 DNA sequence: TGTGCCAGCAGCCAAGGCTACAGGGCTGATGGCTACACCTTC. This encodes CASSQGYRADGYTF.

The V and J genes are TRBV28 and TRBJ1-2; maybe TRBD1 (6 bases). The CDR3 consists of 15 residues. The V gene lost 2 bases and the J gene lost 8 bases, with 18 bases spanning the gap. CDR1 is MDHEN and CDR2 is SYDVKM in the germline V gene. CDR3 region: CASSLRSTGLRGYTF. CDR3 bases: TGTGCCAGCAGTTTACGCTCGACAGGTCTTCGAGGCTACACCTTC.

With regard to this clone: One end of the junction varies from germline; a read error may be responsible. This rearrangement joins TRBV5-5 to TRBJ1-5; no clear D. The CDR3 is made up of 15 amino acids. Germline CDR1 reads SGHKS; CDR2 reads YYEKEE (reference sequence). This CDR3 is CASSEKSYSDQPQHF. The CDR3 coding sequence is TGTGCCAGCAGCGAGAAGAGTTATAGCGATCAGCCCCAGCATTTT. The full variable domain, rest sourced from reference TRBV5-5 and TRBJ1-5, is DAGVTQSPTHLIKTRGQQVTLRCSPISGHKSVSWYQQVLGQGPQFIFQYYEKEERGRGNFPDRFSARQFPNYSSELNVNALLLGDSALYLCASSEKSYSDQPQHFGDGTRLSIL.

This sequence joins TRBV5-5 and TRBJ1-1; 9 nucleotides agree with TRBD1. Germline CDR1 reads SGHKS; CDR2 reads YYEKEE (reference sequence). CDR3 size: 13 residues. V was clipped by 6 bases and J by 4 bases; unmatched bases: 4. CDR3 sequence: CASTQTGGTEAFF. Here the CDR3 DNA reads TGTGCCAGCACCCAGACAGGGGGCACTGAAGCTTTCTTT.

This clone occurred once. The chain is built from TRBV30 and TRBJ2-1; 7 bases are shared with TRBD2. Germline assignment: CDR1 GTSNPN and CDR2 SVGIG (reference sequence). The ends lost 0 bases at V and 2 bases at J; junction bases unmatched: 4. The length of the CDR3 is 15 residues. For the CDR3, the DNA is TGTGCCTGGAGTGTTCGGGGGGTTACCTACAATGAGCAGTTCTTC. Translated, it gives CAWSVRGVTYNEQFF.

With respect to this clone: Other nucleotide sequences from this sample produce the same CDR3. V and J are TRBV18 and TRBJ1-1; D is unclear. V was trimmed by 4 bases and J by 4 bases, leaving 7 bases between them. Germline CDR1 KGHSH, CDR2 LQKENI. CDR3 length equals 12 residues. In DNA form, the CDR3 reads TGTGCCAGCTCACTCTTGGGCACTGAAGCTTTCTTT. This encodes CASSLLGTEAFF.

This chain links TRBV4-1 with TRBJ1-2; the D gene is possibly TRBD1 (5 bases). This CDR3 has 15 amino acids. V was cut by 0 bases and J by 0 bases, with 8 bases left in between. Looked up from germline, CDR1 is MGHRA and CDR2 is YSYEKL. The CDR3 here is CASSQDTGPNYGYTF. The CDR3 coding sequence is TGCGCCAGCAGCCAAGATACAGGCCCTAACTATGGCTACACCTTC.